This passage covers 6 T cell receptor beta chains from one sample sequenced in a study of early T cells in non-severe SARS-CoV-2 infection (dated by TCRdb to 2020 to 2022). Libraries came from 5' RACE. This sample was sequenced with a NextSeq 500. TCRdb redid the processing of the public reads, applying fastp at Q25 and MiXCR, and retained in-frame beta chains. Each entry merges the rows of one CDR3 protein and shows their most common DNA and genes. The sample table lists 30,000 to 40,000 distinct CDR3 sequences, about 5% of them with a count of one. In total, the top ten clones hold about 14% of the sample. The specimen was whole blood. The receptor set was obtained from an adult who was a healthcare worker with PCR-confirmed SARS-CoV-2 infection or an uninfected control (not recorded which).

This clonotype was counted a few times. V gene TRBV4-1 combines with J gene TRBJ2-7, with D unclear. The V end lost 3 bases, the J end lost 3 bases, and 15 bases lay between the germline ends. The CDR3 totals 15 residues. CDR1 and CDR2 from the germline V gene are MGHRA and YSYEKL. The CDR3 nucleotides are TGCGCCAGCAGCCAGTCGATGGGCGGCGACTACGAGCAGTACTTC. Its protein product is CASSQSMGGDYEQYF.

This clonotype was recorded a few times. V is TRBV7-2 and J is TRBJ1-1; unclear D gene. V was pared by 1 base and J by 8 bases, with 11 bases between. The CDR3 loop spans 13 amino acids. Germline values: CDR1 SGHTA, CDR2 FQGNSA. CDR3 coding DNA: TGTGCCAGCAGCTTAGGGCGGGAGTTAGAAGCTTTCTTT. Its protein product is CASSLGRELEAFF.

This clonotype came up many times. The chain couples TRBV3-1 to TRBJ1-1; D is undetermined. There are 13 residues in the CDR3. Deletions cut 6 bases from V and 0 bases from J, with 8 bases between. Germline values: CDR1 LGHDT, CDR2 YNNKEL (reference sequence). The CDR3 coding sequence is TGTGCCAGCAGTGCCTTCATGAACACTGAAGCTTTCTTT. As protein: CASSAFMNTEAFF. The whole variable domain, filled in from reference TRBV3-1 and TRBJ1-1, reads DTAVSQTPKYLVTQMGNDKSIKCEQNLGHDTMYWYKQDSKKFLKIMFSYNNKELIINETVPNRFSPKSPDKAHLNLHINSLELGDSAVYFCASSAFMNTEAFFGQGTRLTVV.

With regard to this clonotype: This could be a read error, since a much larger clone is one nucleotide away. This chain connects TRBV12-3 or TRBV12-4 to TRBJ1-4; D ambiguous. This CDR3 spans 12 amino acids. CDR3 in amino acids: CASSSENGKLFF. DNA for the CDR3: TGTGCCAGCAGTTCAGAGAATGGAAAACTGTTTTTT.

In its sample, this clonotype was seen many times. The chain carries TRBV29-1 and TRBJ2-5; TRBD1 aligns across 10 bases. Germline assignment: CDR1 SQVTM and CDR2 ANQGSEA. The CDR3 runs 14 residues. V lost 4 bases and J lost 1; bases outside the gene matches: 3. CDR3 region: CSVGGDRGQETQYF. CDR3 nucleotide sequence: TGCAGCGTTGGGGGGGACAGGGGCCAAGAGACCCAGTACTTC.

This clonotype was seen only a few times. The chain has TRBV29-1 and TRBJ2-3; D is ambiguous. The CDR3 sequence is 11 residues long. Germline V CDR1 and CDR2: SQVTM, ANQGSEA. V gave up 1 base and J gave up 6 bases, with 5 bases separating them. The CDR3 DNA reads TGCAGCGTTGAAGTCAGGGATACGCAGTATTTT. Translation gives CSVEVRDTQYF.